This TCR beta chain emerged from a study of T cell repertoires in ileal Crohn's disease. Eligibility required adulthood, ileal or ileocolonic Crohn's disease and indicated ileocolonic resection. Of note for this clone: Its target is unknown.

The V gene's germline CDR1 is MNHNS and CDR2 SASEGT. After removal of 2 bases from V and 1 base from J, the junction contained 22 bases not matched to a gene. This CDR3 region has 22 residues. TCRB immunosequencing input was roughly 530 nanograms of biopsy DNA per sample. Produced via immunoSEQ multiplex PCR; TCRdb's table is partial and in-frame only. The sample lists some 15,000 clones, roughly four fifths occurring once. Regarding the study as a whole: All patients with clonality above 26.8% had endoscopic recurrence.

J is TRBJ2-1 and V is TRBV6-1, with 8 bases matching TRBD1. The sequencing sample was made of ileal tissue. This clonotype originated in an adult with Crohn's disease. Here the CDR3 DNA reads TGTGCCAGCAGTGAATTTGGTCAGGCGGGACAGGTGTATCCCGATTCCTACAATGAGCAGTTCTTC. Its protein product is CASSEFGQAGQVYPDSYNEQFF.